A selection of T cell receptor beta chains follows, all from one sample in a study of cytomegalovirus exposure and HLA in healthy donors. Assay used: immunoSEQ multiplex PCR; TCRdb lists only in-frame clones, some missing. The profile covers roughly 56,000 clones, with more than 75% appearing a single time and roughly 1.5% taken by the ten largest. Sequencing was carried out using PBMCs. The source of these receptors is a man between 18 and 35 years old in good health and CMV-seronegative. Both conserved end residues are part of each CDR3. D genes are given only for firm matches. A row's size may be missing; if present it is once, few, many or a size class.

cdr3_aa: CASSLLGGGSYEQYF
cdr3_nt: TGTGCCAGCAGCTTATTAGGGGGGGGATCCTACGAGCAGTACTTC
d_call: NA
j_call: TRBJ2-7
v_call: TRBV11-2
clone_size: once

cdr3_aa: CASSYSSGGRETQYF
cdr3_nt: TGTGCCAGCAGTTACTCAAGCGGGGGAAGAGAGACCCAGTACTTC
d_call: TRBD2
j_call: TRBJ2-5
v_call: TRBV6-5
clone_size: once

cdr3_aa: CASSDLRDSEAFF
cdr3_nt: TGCGCCAGCAGCGACCTCCGGGACAGTGAAGCTTTCTTT
d_call: TRBD1
j_call: TRBJ1-1
v_call: TRBV4-1
clone_size: NA

cdr3_aa: CASSQTTGTGNSNQPQHF
cdr3_nt: TGTGCCAGCAGCCAAACGACCGGGACAGGGAATAGCAATCAGCCCCAGCATTTT
d_call: TRBD1
j_call: TRBJ1-5
v_call: TRBV4-2
clone_size: NA

cdr3_aa: CASSREGVAGNTIYF
cdr3_nt: TGTGCCAGCAGCCGGGAGGGGGTAGCTGGAAACACCATATATTTT
d_call: NA
j_call: TRBJ1-3
v_call: TRBV11-2
clone_size: NA

cdr3_aa: CASSPSMPGLNYGYTF
cdr3_nt: TGTGCCAGCAGCCCATCGATGCCAGGCTTGAACTATGGCTACACCTTC
d_call: NA
j_call: TRBJ1-2
v_call: TRBV7-9
clone_size: NA

cdr3_aa: CATGPTSGAVGGEQFF
cdr3_nt: TGCGCCACCGGGCCGACTAGCGGGGCCGTTGGGGGTGAGCAGTTCTTC
d_call: TRBD2
j_call: TRBJ2-1
v_call: TRBV5-1
clone_size: once

cdr3_aa: CAWRHTLGPGGSSGANVLTF
cdr3_nt: TGTGCCTGGAGACACACCCTCGGGCCGGGGGGCTCATCTGGGGCCAACGTCCTGACTTTC
d_call: NA
j_call: TRBJ2-6
v_call: TRBV30
clone_size: NA

cdr3_aa: CASSLGRGIDTQYF
cdr3_nt: TGTGCCAGCAGCTTGGGGCGGGGGATAGATACGCAGTATTTT
d_call: TRBD2
j_call: TRBJ2-3
v_call: TRBV5-4
clone_size: NA

cdr3_aa: CASSSNGFWGYTF
cdr3_nt: TGTGCCAGCAGCTCCAACGGGTTTTGGGGCTACACCTTC
d_call: NA
j_call: TRBJ1-2
v_call: TRBV7-2
clone_size: NA

cdr3_aa: CASISPRVSNQPQHF
cdr3_nt: TGTGCCAGCATTAGTCCGAGGGTAAGCAATCAGCCCCAGCATTTT
d_call: NA
j_call: TRBJ1-5
v_call: TRBV6-4
clone_size: once

cdr3_aa: CASSMTGSDTQYF
cdr3_nt: TGTGCCAGTAGTATGACAGGGTCAGATACGCAGTATTTT
d_call: TRBD1
j_call: TRBJ2-3
v_call: TRBV19
clone_size: once

cdr3_aa: CASSTTQTGEEETQYF
cdr3_nt: TGTGCCAGCAGCACGACCCAAACCGGGGAAGAAGAGACCCAGTACTTC
d_call: NA
j_call: TRBJ2-5
v_call: TRBV7-9
clone_size: once

cdr3_aa: CSVDDPEAGYEQYF
cdr3_nt: TGCAGCGTTGATGATCCGGAGGCGGGCTACGAGCAGTACTTC
d_call: NA
j_call: TRBJ2-7
v_call: TRBV29-1
clone_size: NA

cdr3_aa: CASSQDPRAGETQYF
cdr3_nt: TGCGCCAGCAGCCAAGACCCCAGGGCCGGCGAGACCCAGTACTTC
d_call: NA
j_call: TRBJ2-5
v_call: TRBV4-1
clone_size: NA

cdr3_aa: CASSFSLAAYEQYF
cdr3_nt: TGTGCCAGCAGCTTTTCCCTAGCGGCCTACGAGCAGTACTTC
d_call: TRBD2
j_call: TRBJ2-7
v_call: TRBV7-2
clone_size: NA

cdr3_aa: CASSRGLNTEAFF
cdr3_nt: TGTGCCAGCAGTAGAGGCTTAAACACTGAAGCTTTCTTT
d_call: NA
j_call: TRBJ1-1
v_call: TRBV6-5
clone_size: NA

cdr3_aa: CASSLASEAFF
cdr3_nt: TGTGCCAGCAGTTTAGCCAGTGAAGCTTTCTTT
d_call: NA
j_call: TRBJ1-1
v_call: TRBV28
clone_size: NA

cdr3_aa: CASSWRIGDNQPQHF
cdr3_nt: TGTGCCAGCAGCTGGCGAATAGGGGACAATCAGCCCCAGCATTTT
d_call: NA
j_call: TRBJ1-5
v_call: TRBV7-6
clone_size: NA

cdr3_aa: CASSLVQGPTIWYF
cdr3_nt: TGCGCCAGCAGCTTGGTTCAGGGCCCCACAATCTGGTACTTC
d_call: NA
j_call: TRBJ2-7
v_call: TRBV5-1
clone_size: NA

cdr3_aa: CASSQGGLTSTDTQYF
cdr3_nt: TGTGCCAGCAGCCAAGGAGGGTTGACTAGCACAGATACGCAGTATTTT
d_call: NA
j_call: TRBJ2-3
v_call: TRBV4-2
clone_size: NA

cdr3_aa: CASSILSPRYGRGNTEAFF
cdr3_nt: TGTGCCAGTAGTATACTCTCTCCCAGGTACGGCAGGGGGAACACTGAAGCTTTCTTT
d_call: NA
j_call: TRBJ1-1
v_call: TRBV19
clone_size: NA

cdr3_aa: CAISDGGAGELFF
cdr3_nt: TGTGCCATCAGTGACGGGGGGGCCGGGGAGCTGTTTTTT
d_call: TRBD2
j_call: TRBJ2-2
v_call: TRBV10-3
clone_size: NA

cdr3_aa: CASSITGGGEKLFF
cdr3_nt: TGTGCCAGCAGCATCACAGGGGGTGGTGAAAAACTGTTTTTT
d_call: TRBD1
j_call: TRBJ1-4
v_call: TRBV28
clone_size: NA

cdr3_aa: CASSYGGSVNTQYF
cdr3_nt: TGTGCCAGCAGTTATGGCGGTAGCGTTAATACGCAGTATTTT
d_call: NA
j_call: TRBJ2-3
v_call: TRBV28
clone_size: once

cdr3_aa: CASRVDGSSYNEQFF
cdr3_nt: TGTGCCAGCAGAGTGGACGGGAGCTCCTACAATGAGCAGTTCTTC
d_call: NA
j_call: TRBJ2-1
v_call: TRBV2
clone_size: NA

cdr3_aa: CASSVTPRGPYSNQPQHF
cdr3_nt: TGTGCCAGCAGTGTAACTCCCAGGGGGCCCTATAGCAATCAGCCCCAGCATTTT
d_call: TRBD1
j_call: TRBJ1-5
v_call: TRBV2
clone_size: NA

cdr3_aa: CASSWSGQGPEQYF
cdr3_nt: TGTGCCAGCAGCTGGTCCGGACAGGGGCCCGAGCAGTACTTC
d_call: TRBD1
j_call: TRBJ2-7
v_call: TRBV11-2
clone_size: NA

cdr3_aa: CASKDRGIGETQYF
cdr3_nt: TGTGCCAGCAAGGACAGGGGCATCGGAGAGACCCAGTACTTC
d_call: TRBD1
j_call: TRBJ2-5
v_call: TRBV2
clone_size: NA

cdr3_aa: CASSFSAGGRHEQYF
cdr3_nt: TGTGCCAGCAGTTTTTCGGCAGGGGGAAGACACGAGCAGTACTTC
d_call: TRBD1
j_call: TRBJ2-7
v_call: TRBV6-6
clone_size: NA

cdr3_aa: CASSLDRVHNEQFF
cdr3_nt: TGTGCTAGCAGCTTGGACAGGGTACACAATGAGCAGTTCTTC
d_call: TRBD1
j_call: TRBJ2-1
v_call: TRBV7-7
clone_size: few

cdr3_aa: CASTQGQANSPLHF
cdr3_nt: TGTGCCAGCACGCAGGGACAGGCAAATTCACCCCTCCACTTT
d_call: TRBD1
j_call: TRBJ1-6
v_call: TRBV5-6
clone_size: few

cdr3_aa: CASSPSAASGEQYF
cdr3_nt: TGTGCCAGCAGCCCCTCCGCAGCCTCGGGCGAGCAGTACTTC
d_call: NA
j_call: TRBJ2-7
v_call: TRBV16
clone_size: NA

cdr3_aa: CASSSPGDYGYTF
cdr3_nt: TGTGCCAGCAGTTCCCCCGGGGACTATGGCTACACCTTC
d_call: NA
j_call: TRBJ1-2
v_call: TRBV28
clone_size: NA

cdr3_aa: CASKQSDTGGTEAFF
cdr3_nt: TGCGCCAGCAAGCAGTCCGACACGGGCGGGACTGAAGCTTTCTTT
d_call: NA
j_call: TRBJ1-1
v_call: TRBV5-1
clone_size: few

cdr3_aa: CASSTGVSNQPQHF
cdr3_nt: TGTGCCAGCAGTACAGGGGTTAGCAATCAGCCCCAGCATTTT
d_call: TRBD1
j_call: TRBJ1-5
v_call: TRBV6-5
clone_size: NA

cdr3_aa: CASSLQGVETQYF
cdr3_nt: TGCGCCAGCAGCTTACAGGGGGTAGAGACCCAGTACTTC
d_call: TRBD1
j_call: TRBJ2-5
v_call: TRBV5-1
clone_size: NA

cdr3_aa: CASSRGQQETQYF
cdr3_nt: TGTGCCAGCAGTCGTGGACAGCAAGAGACCCAGTACTTC
d_call: NA
j_call: TRBJ2-5
v_call: TRBV6-6
clone_size: NA

cdr3_aa: CASSPRFLLTDNTEAFF
cdr3_nt: TGTGCCAGCAGCCCCAGGTTCCTTCTCACCGACAACACTGAAGCTTTCTTT
d_call: NA
j_call: TRBJ1-1
v_call: TRBV14
clone_size: NA

cdr3_aa: CASSPYSGGDTIYF
cdr3_nt: TGTGCCAGCAGTCCTTACAGTGGGGGGGACACCATATATTTT
d_call: NA
j_call: TRBJ1-3
v_call: TRBV6-1
clone_size: once

cdr3_aa: CASSLGTSVTNIQYF
cdr3_nt: TGTGCCAGCAGCTTAGGGACTAGCGTTACAAACATTCAGTACTTC
d_call: TRBD2
j_call: TRBJ2-4
v_call: TRBV5-4
clone_size: NA

cdr3_aa: CASSSPGHSPLHF
cdr3_nt: TGTGCCAGCAGCTCCCCGGGTCATTCACCCCTCCACTTT
d_call: NA
j_call: TRBJ1-6
v_call: TRBV28
clone_size: NA

cdr3_aa: CASRDPGREQYF
cdr3_nt: TGTGCCAGCCGGGACCCCGGGAGAGAGCAGTACTTC
d_call: NA
j_call: TRBJ2-7
v_call: TRBV19
clone_size: NA

cdr3_aa: CATSRDRGIGHGYTF
cdr3_nt: TGTGCCACCAGCAGAGACCGGGGAATAGGGCATGGCTACACCTTC
d_call: NA
j_call: TRBJ1-2
v_call: TRBV15
clone_size: NA

cdr3_aa: CASSRMRWNEQFF
cdr3_nt: TGTGCCAGCAGCCGAATGAGGTGGAATGAGCAGTTCTTC
d_call: NA
j_call: TRBJ2-1
v_call: TRBV7-6
clone_size: NA

cdr3_aa: CASSLNQGAGSPLHF
cdr3_nt: TGTGCCAGCAGCTTGAATCAGGGGGCAGGTTCACCCCTCCACTTT
d_call: TRBD1
j_call: TRBJ1-6
v_call: TRBV5-4
clone_size: NA

cdr3_aa: CASTRGGTGEQFF
cdr3_nt: TGTGCCAGCACGCGGGGGGGGACTGGTGAGCAGTTCTTC
d_call: TRBD2
j_call: TRBJ2-1
v_call: TRBV5-6
clone_size: NA